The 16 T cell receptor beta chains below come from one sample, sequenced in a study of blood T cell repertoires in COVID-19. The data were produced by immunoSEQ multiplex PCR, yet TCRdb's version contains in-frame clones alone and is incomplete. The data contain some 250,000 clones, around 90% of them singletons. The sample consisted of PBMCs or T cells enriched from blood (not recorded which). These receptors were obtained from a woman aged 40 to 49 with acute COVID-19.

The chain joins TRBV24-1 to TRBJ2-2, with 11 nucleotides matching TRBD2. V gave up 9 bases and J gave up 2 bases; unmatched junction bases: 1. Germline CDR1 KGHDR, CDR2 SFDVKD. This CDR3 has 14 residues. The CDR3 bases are TGTGCCACCGGGACTAGCGGAAACACCGGGGAGCTGTTTTTT. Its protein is CATGTSGNTGELFF.

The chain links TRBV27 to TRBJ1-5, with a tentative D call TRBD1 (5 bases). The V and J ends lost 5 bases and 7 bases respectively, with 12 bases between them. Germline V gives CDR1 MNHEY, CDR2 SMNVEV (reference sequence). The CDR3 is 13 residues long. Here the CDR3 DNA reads TGTGCCAGCAGTCCACAGGTTTGGCAGCCCCAGCATTTT. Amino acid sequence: CASSPQVWQPQHF.

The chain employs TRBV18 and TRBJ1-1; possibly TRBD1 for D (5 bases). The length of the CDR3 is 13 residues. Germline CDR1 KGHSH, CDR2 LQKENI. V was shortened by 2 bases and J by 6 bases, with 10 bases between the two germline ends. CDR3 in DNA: TGTGCCAGCTCACCAGAGGGGAGGGCTGAAGCTTTCTTT. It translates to CASSPEGRAEAFF.

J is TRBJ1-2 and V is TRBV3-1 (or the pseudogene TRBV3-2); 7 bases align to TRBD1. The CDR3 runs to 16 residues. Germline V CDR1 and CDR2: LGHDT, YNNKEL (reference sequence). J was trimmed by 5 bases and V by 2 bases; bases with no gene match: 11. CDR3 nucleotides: TGTGCCAGCAGCCAAACCCTTTCGGGACAGAGATATGGCTACACCTTC. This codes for CASSQTLSGQRYGYTF.

The CDR3 region is CASSLTGRGPYEQFF. The DNA of the CDR3 is TGTGCCAGCAGCTTAACGGGCAGGGGGCCTTACGAGCAGTTCTTC. The chain carries TRBV7-3 and TRBJ2-1; 8 bases are a match to TRBD1. The CDR3 has 15 amino acids. J lost 10 bases, V lost 0 bases, and 8 bases had no gene match. From germline, CDR1 is SGHTA and CDR2 FQGTGA.

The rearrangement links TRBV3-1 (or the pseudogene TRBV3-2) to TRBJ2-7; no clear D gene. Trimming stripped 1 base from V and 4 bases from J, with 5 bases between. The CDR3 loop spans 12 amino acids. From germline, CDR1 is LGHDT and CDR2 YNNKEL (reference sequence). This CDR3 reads CASSQGYYEQYF. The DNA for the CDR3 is TGTGCCAGCAGCCAAGGTTATTACGAGCAGTACTTC.

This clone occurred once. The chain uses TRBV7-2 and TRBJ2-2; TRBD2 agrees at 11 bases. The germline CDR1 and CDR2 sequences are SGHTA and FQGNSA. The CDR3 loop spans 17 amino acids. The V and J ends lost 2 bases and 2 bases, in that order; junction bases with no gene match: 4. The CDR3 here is CASSLYLAGGNTGELFF. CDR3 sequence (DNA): TGTGCCAGCAGCTTATACCTAGCGGGAGGCAACACCGGGGAGCTGTTTTTT.

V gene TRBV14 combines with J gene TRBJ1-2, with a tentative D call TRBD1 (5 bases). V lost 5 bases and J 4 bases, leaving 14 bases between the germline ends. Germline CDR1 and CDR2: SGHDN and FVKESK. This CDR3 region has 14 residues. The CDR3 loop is CASSFGTAAYGYTF. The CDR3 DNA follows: TGTGCCAGCAGCTTTGGGACTGCCGCCTATGGCTACACCTTC.

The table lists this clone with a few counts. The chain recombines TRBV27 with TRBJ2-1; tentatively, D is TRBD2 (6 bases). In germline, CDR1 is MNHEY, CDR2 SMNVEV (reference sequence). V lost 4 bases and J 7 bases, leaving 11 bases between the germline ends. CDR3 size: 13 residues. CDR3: CASSYYGGNEQFF. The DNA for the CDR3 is TGTGCCAGCAGTTATTATGGGGGGAATGAGCAGTTCTTC.

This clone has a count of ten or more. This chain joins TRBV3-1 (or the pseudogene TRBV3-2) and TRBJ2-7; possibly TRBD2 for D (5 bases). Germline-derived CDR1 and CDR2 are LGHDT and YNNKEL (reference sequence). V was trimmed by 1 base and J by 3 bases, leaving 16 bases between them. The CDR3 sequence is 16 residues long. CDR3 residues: CASSQVRRGLIYEQYF. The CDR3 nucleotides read TGTGCCAGCAGCCAAGTCAGACGAGGGCTGATCTACGAGCAGTACTTC.

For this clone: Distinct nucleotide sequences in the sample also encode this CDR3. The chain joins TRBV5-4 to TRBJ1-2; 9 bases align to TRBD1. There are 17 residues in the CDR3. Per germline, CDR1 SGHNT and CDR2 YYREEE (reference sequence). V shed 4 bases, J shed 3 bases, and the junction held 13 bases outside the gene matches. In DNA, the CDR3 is TGTGCCAGCAGCGCCGCCCCCGGACAGGGGAATTACTATGGCTACACCTTC. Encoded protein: CASSAAPGQGNYYGYTF.

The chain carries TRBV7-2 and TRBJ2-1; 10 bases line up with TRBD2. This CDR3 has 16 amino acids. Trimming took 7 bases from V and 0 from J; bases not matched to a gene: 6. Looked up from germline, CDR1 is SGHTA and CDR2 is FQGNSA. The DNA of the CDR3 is TGTGCCAGCACCTCACTAGCGGGGAGCTCCTACAATGAGCAGTTCTTC. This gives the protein CASTSLAGSSYNEQFF.

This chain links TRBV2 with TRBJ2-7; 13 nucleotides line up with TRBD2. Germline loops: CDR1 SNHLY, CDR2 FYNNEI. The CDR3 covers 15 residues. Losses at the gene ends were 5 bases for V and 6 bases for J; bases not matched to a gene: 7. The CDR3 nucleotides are TGTGCCAGCAGTCCCTCACTAGCGGGGGGGCGCGAGCAGTACTTC. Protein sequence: CASSPSLAGGREQYF. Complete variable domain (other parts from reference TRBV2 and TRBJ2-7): EPEVTQTPSHQVTQMGQEVILRCVPISNHLYFYWYRQILGQKVEFLVSFYNNEISEKSEIFDDQFSVERPDGSNFTLKIRSTKLEDSAMYFCASSPSLAGGREQYFGPGTRLTVT.

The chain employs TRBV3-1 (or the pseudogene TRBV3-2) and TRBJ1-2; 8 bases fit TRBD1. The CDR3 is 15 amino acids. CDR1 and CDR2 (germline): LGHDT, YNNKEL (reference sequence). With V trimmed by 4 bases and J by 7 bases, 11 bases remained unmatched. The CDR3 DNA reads TGTGCCAGCAGCCCGCGACTTGGACAGGGTATTGGCTACACCTTC. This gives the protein CASSPRLGQGIGYTF.

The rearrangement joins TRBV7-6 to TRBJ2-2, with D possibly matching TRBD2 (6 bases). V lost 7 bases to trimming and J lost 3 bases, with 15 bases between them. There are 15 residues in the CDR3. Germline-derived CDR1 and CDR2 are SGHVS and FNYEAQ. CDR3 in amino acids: CASTEGFRDTGELFF. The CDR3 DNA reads TGTGCCAGCACGGAGGGCTTTCGGGACACCGGGGAGCTGTTTTTT.

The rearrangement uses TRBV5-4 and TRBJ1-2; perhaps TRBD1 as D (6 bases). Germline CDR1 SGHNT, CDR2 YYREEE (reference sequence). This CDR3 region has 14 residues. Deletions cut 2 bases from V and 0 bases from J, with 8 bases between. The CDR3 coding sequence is TGTGCCAGCAGCTTCCAGGGGACTAACTATGGCTACACCTTC. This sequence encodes CASSFQGTNYGYTF.